The source of this T cell receptor beta chain is a study of graft-versus-host responses after intestinal transplantation. Study information: After anti-thymocyte globulin induction, recipients took tacrolimus and steroids for approximately three years.

Comment on this clone: Its antigen is unknown.

Assay: immunoSEQ multiplex PCR; the TCRdb copy retains only in-frame clones and omits some. This table has fewer than 120,000 clones, 80% to 95% appearing once. CDR1 LNHDA and CDR2 SQIVND come from the germline V gene (reference sequence). There are 16 residues in the CDR3. V was trimmed by 1 base and J by 6 bases, leaving 18 bases between them. Study results and limitations: Graft-donor T cell macrochimerism coincided with high graft-versus-host to host-versus-graft clonal ratios in allografts. GvH clones appeared in recipient marrow, some first in ileum or blood.

The receptor comes from a human donor who received an intestinal transplant. The rearrangement uses TRBV19 and TRBJ1-1; D might be TRBD1 (6 bases). The sequencing used unstimulated CD8+ T cells sorted from spleen or lymph node cells, collected before intestinal transplant. Here the CDR3 DNA reads TGTGCCAGTAGTATAGTTCCAGGGGCGGTCAACGCTGAAGCTTTCTTT. This sequence encodes CASSIVPGAVNAEAFF.